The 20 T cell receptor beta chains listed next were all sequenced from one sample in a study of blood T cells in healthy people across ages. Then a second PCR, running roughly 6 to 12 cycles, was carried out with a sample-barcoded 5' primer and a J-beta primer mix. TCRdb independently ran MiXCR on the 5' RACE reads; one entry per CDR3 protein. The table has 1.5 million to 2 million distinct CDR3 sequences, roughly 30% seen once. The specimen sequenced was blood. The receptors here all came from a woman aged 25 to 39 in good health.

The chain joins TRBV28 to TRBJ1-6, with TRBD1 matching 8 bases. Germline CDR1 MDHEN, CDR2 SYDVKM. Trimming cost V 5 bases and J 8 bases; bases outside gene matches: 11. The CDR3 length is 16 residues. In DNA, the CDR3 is TGTGCCAGCAGTGCTCCGGGACAGGTTTTGGATTCACCCCTCCACTTT. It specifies CASSAPGQVLDSPLHF. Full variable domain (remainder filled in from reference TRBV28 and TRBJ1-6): DVKVTQSSRYLVKRTGEKVFLECVQDMDHENMFWYRQDPGLGLRLIYFSYDVKMKEKGDIPEGYSVSREKKERFSLILESASTNQTSMYLCASSAPGQVLDSPLHFGNGTRLTVT.

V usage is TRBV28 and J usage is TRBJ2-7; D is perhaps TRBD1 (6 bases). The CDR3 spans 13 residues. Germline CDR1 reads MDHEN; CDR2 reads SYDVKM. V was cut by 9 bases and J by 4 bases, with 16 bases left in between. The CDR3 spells CASTRQVPYEQYF. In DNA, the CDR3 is TGTGCCAGTACCCGACAGGTCCCTTACGAGCAGTACTTC. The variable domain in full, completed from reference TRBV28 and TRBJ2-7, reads DVKVTQSSRYLVKRTGEKVFLECVQDMDHENMFWYRQDPGLGLRLIYFSYDVKMKEKGDIPEGYSVSREKKERFSLILESASTNQTSMYLCASTRQVPYEQYFGPGTRLTVT.

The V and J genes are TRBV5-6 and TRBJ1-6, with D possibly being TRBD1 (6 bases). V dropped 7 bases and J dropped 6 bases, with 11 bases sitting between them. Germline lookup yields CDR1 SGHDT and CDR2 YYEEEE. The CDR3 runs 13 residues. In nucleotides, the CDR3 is TGTGCCAGCTGGGGACACCCTAATTCACCCCTCCACTTT. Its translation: CASWGHPNSPLHF.

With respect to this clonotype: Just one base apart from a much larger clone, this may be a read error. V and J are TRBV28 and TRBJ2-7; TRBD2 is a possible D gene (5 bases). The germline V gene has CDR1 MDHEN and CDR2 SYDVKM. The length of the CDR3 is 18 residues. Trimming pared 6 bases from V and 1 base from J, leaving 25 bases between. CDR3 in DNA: TGTGCCAGCAGCTCTTCCCCGACTAAACAGACGGCTTCCTACGAGCAGTACTTC. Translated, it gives CASSSSPTKQTASYEQYF.

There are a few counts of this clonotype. CDR3 region: CASSQVPGRNYEQYF. The CDR3 nucleotides read TGTGCCAGCAGCCAAGTCCCGGGACGGAACTACGAGCAGTACTTC. This rearrangement joins TRBV3-1 to TRBJ2-7, with D perhaps TRBD1 or TRBD2 (5 bases each). The V gene lost 1 base and the J gene lost 3 bases, with 13 bases spanning the gap. Germline V lookup: CDR1 LGHDT, CDR2 YNNKEL (reference sequence). This CDR3 spans 15 amino acids.

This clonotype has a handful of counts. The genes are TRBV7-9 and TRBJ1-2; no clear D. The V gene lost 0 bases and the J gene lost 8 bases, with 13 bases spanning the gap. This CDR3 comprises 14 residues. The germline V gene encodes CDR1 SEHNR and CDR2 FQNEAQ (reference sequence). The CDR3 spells CASSLAGEVMGYTF. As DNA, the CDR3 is TGTGCCAGCAGCTTAGCCGGAGAAGTTATGGGCTACACCTTC.

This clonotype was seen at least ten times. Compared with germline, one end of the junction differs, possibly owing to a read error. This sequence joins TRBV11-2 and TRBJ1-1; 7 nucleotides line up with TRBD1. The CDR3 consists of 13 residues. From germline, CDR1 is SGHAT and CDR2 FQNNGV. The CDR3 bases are TGCGCCAGCAGTAGGGGGCTGAACACTGAAGCTTTCTTT. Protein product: CASSRGLNTEAFF.

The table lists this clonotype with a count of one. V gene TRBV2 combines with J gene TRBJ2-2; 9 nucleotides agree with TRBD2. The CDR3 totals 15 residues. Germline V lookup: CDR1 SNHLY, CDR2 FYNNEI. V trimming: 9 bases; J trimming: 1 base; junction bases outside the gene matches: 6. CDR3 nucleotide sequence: TGTGCCAGTTTTAGCGGGGGCAAGAACACCGGGGAGCTGTTTTTT. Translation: CASFSGGKNTGELFF. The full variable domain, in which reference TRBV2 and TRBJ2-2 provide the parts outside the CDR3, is EPEVTQTPSHQVTQMGQEVILRCVPISNHLYFYWYRQILGQKVEFLVSFYNNEISEKSEIFDDQFSVERPDGSNFTLKIRSTKLEDSAMYFCASFSGGKNTGELFFGEGSRLTVL.

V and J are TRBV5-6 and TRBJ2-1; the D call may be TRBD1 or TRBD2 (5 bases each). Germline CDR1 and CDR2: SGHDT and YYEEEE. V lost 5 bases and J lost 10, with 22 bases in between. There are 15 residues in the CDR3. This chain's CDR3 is CASRPKTGTPREQFF. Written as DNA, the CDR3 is TGTGCCAGCAGACCTAAAACCGGGACCCCAAGGGAGCAGTTCTTC.

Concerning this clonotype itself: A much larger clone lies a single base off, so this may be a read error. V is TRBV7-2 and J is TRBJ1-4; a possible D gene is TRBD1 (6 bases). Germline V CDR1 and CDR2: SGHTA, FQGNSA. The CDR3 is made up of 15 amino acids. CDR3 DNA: TGTGCCAGCAGCTCGACCGGGACACCGAATGAAAAACGGTTTTTT. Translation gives CASSSTGTPNEKRFF.

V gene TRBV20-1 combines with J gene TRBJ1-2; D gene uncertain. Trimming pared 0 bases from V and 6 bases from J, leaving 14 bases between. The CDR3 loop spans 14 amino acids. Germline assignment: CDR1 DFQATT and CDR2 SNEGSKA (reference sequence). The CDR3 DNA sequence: TGCAGTGCTAGAGATCGGCCCCTGTCTAATGGCTACACCTTC. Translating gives CSARDRPLSNGYTF.

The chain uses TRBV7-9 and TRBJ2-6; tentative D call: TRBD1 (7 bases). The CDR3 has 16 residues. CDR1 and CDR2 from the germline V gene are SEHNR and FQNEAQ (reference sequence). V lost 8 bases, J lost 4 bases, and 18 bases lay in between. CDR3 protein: CASSALEGAGANVLTF. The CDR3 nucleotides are TGTGCCAGCTCTGCATTGGAGGGGGCCGGGGCCAACGTCCTGACTTTC.

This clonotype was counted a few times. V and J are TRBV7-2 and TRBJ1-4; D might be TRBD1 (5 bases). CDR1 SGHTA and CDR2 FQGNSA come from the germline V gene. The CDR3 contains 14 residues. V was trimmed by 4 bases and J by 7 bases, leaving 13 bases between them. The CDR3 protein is CASSSRDLGEKLFF. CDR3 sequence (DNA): TGTGCCAGCAGCTCCCGGGACTTGGGTGAAAAACTGTTTTTT.

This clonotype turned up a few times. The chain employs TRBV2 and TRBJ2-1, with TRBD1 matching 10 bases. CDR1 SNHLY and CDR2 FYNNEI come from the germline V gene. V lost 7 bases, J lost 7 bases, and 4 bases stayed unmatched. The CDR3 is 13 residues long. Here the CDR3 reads CASIEDRGNEQFF. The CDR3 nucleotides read TGTGCCAGCATTGAGGACAGGGGGAATGAGCAGTTCTTC.

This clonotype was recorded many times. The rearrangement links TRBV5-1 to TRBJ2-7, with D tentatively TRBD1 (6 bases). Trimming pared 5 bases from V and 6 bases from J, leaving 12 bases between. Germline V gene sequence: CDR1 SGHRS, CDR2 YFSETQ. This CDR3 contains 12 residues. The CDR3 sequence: CASRSGTSEQYF. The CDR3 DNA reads TGCGCCAGCAGGTCCGGGACATCCGAGCAGTACTTC. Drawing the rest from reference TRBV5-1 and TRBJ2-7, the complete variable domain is KAGVTQTPRYLIKTRGQQVTLSCSPISGHRSVSWYQQTPGQGLQFLFEYFSETQRNKGNFPGRFSGRQFSNSRSEMNVSTLELGDSALYLCASRSGTSEQYFGPGTRLTVT.

CDR3 protein: CASSGEDSQSYEQYF. The CDR3 DNA is TGTGCCAGCAGTGGGGAGGACAGCCAATCCTACGAGCAGTACTTC. The chain has TRBV28 and TRBJ2-7, with D perhaps assigned TRBD1 or TRBD2 (6 bases each). Germline loops: CDR1 MDHEN, CDR2 SYDVKM. The CDR3 spans 15 residues. Trimming left V 5 bases short and J 1 base short, with 15 bases between.

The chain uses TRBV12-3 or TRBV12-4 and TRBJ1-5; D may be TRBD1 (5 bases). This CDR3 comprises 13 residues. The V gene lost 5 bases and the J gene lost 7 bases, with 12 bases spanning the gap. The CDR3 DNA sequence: TGTGCCAGCAGTACACAGGCGAGGCAGCCCCAGCATTTT. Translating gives CASSTQARQPQHF.

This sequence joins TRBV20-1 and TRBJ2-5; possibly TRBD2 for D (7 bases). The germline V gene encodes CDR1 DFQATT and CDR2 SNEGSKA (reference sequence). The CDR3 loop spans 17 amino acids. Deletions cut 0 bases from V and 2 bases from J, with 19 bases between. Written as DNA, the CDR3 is TGCAGTGCTAGAGATCGGGGGGCACCGTGGAGGCAAGAGACCCAGTACTTC. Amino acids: CSARDRGAPWRQETQYF.

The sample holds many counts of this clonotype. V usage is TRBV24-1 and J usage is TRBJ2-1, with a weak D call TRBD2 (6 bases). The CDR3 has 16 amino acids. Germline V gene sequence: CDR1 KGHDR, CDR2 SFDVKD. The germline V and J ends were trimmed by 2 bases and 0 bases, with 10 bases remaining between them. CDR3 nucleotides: TGTGCCACCAGTGATTCTCTAGCGAGCTCCTACAATGAGCAGTTCTTC. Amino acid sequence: CATSDSLASSYNEQFF.

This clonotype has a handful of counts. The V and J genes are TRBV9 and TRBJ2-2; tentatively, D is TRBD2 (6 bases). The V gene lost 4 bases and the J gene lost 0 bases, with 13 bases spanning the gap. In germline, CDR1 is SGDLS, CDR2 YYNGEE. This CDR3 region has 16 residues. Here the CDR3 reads CASSPWTIPNTGELFF. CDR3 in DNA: TGTGCCAGCAGCCCCTGGACTATACCGAACACCGGGGAGCTGTTTTTT.